The rows below give T cell receptor beta chains drawn from one sample of a study of OX40 agonist ivuxolimab in advanced cancers. The repertoire was sequenced with immunoSEQ multiplex PCR; TCRdb's copy has only in-frame clones and lacks some. Among roughly 7,000 clones listed, around 70% were seen once. The source material was CD4+ or CD8+ T cells sorted from blood, sampled in a trial of the OX40 agonist ivuxolimab. The source is an adult with an advanced solid tumor such as melanoma, head and neck, liver or kidney cancer. The CDR3 runs from the conserved cysteine through the conserved F or W. D genes are given only for firm matches. The size entry is marked missing in some rows and otherwise reads once, few, many or a size class.

D | size | J | V | CDR3 | DNA
. | . | TRBJ2-7 | TRBV7-9 | CASSPMVRANEQYF | TGTGCCAGCAGCCCCATGGTCAGGGCCAACGAGCAGTACTTC
. | . | TRBJ2-3 | TRBV10-3 | CAVGVGIGDTQYF | TGTGCCGTGGGAGTAGGCATTGGCGATACGCAGTATTTT
TRBD1 | . | TRBJ2-7 | TRBV5-1 | CASSTGQGSNDEQYF | TGCGCCAGCAGCACCGGACAGGGGAGTAACGACGAGCAGTACTTC
. | . | TRBJ1-5 | TRBV7-9 | CASSPPGPSNQPQHF | TGTGCCAGCAGCCCGCCGGGACCCTCCAATCAGCCCCAGCATTTT
. | . | TRBJ2-7 | TRBV14 | CASSREGDNTYEQYF | TGTGCCAGCAGCCGAGAGGGGGACAACACCTACGAGCAGTACTTC
. | medium-sized | TRBJ2-7 | TRBV4-3 | CASSQTELSYEQYF | TGCGCCAGCAGCCAGACAGAACTCTCCTACGAGCAGTACTTC
TRBD1 | . | TRBJ2-7 | TRBV6-1 | CASSAWTGRVGEQYF | TGTGCCAGCAGTGCGTGGACAGGGCGGGTTGGCGAGCAGTACTTC
TRBD1 | . | TRBJ2-5 | TRBV15 | CATNDREETQYF | TGTGCCACCAACGACAGGGAAGAGACCCAGTACTTC
. | . | TRBJ2-7 | TRBV11-2 | CASSSGTGAYEQYF | TGTGCCAGCAGCTCCGGGACTGGGGCCTACGAGCAGTACTTC
. | medium-sized | TRBJ2-7 | TRBV6-6 | CASSYSRYEQYF | TGTGCCAGCAGTTACTCCCGCTACGAGCAGTACTTC
. | . | TRBJ2-3 | TRBV9 | CASSVGGPWGDTQYF | TGTGCCAGCAGCGTAGGAGGACCTTGGGGAGATACGCAGTATTTT
. | . | TRBJ1-1 | TRBV4-1 | CASSHNGRGRNTEAFF | TGCGCCAGCAGCCACAATGGGCGGGGGCGGAACACTGAAGCTTTCTTT
TRBD1 | . | TRBJ1-5 | TRBV7-3 | CASSSPRTGRQEPQHF | TGTGCCAGCAGCTCACCCCGGACAGGACGACAGGAGCCCCAGCATTTT
. | . | TRBJ2-7 | TRBV27 | CASSLILGGHSYEQYF | TGTGCCAGCAGTTTAATTCTGGGGGGACACTCCTACGAGCAGTACTTC
. | once | TRBJ2-7 | TRBV2 | CASSEHPTSYEQYF | TGTGCCAGCAGTGAACATCCCACCTCCTACGAGCAGTACTTC
. | few | TRBJ2-7 | TRBV5-3 | CASSPGDSSYEQYF | TGTGCCAGCAGCCCCGGCGACAGCTCCTACGAGCAGTACTTC
. | . | TRBJ2-3 | TRBV28 | CASSLRDFSEDTQYF | TGTGCCAGCAGTCTACGGGACTTTTCGGAGGATACGCAGTATTTT
TRBD1 | . | TRBJ1-6 | TRBV27 | CASSPGQGLGSYNSPLHF | TGTGCCAGCAGCCCGGGACAGGGATTGGGCTCCTATAATTCACCCCTCCACTTT
TRBD1 | . | TRBJ2-3 | TRBV7-9 | CASSSRGTGAHDTQYF | TGTGCCAGCAGCTCGAGGGGGACAGGGGCTCACGATACGCAGTATTTT
. | . | TRBJ2-7 | TRBV13 | CASSSGQTLYEQYF | TGTGCCAGCAGCTCTGGACAGACGTTATACGAGCAGTACTTC
. | . | TRBJ2-1 | TRBV10-3 | CAISESGPYNEQFF | TGTGCCATCAGTGAGTCGGGACCCTACAATGAGCAGTTCTTC
. | once | TRBJ2-7 | TRBV9 | CASSVGSGDSYEQYF | TGTGCCAGCAGCGTAGGTTCGGGAGATTCCTACGAGCAGTACTTC
TRBD1 | once | TRBJ2-5 | TRBV18 | CASSPRDRGIIKTQYF | TGTGCCAGCTCACCACGGGACAGGGGGATAATAAAGACCCAGTACTTC
. | . | TRBJ2-7 | TRBV4-3 | CASSQGRGADEQYF | TGCGCCAGCAGCCAAGGAAGGGGGGCCGACGAGCAGTACTTC
TRBD2 | . | TRBJ2-7 | TRBV11-2 | CASRYSAGTGYEQYF | TGTGCCAGCAGGTACTCAGCGGGAACGGGGTACGAGCAGTACTTC
. | . | TRBJ2-3 | TRBV9 | CASSVSGSLWDTQYF | TGTGCCAGCAGCGTATCCGGGTCCTTGTGGGATACGCAGTATTTT
. | . | TRBJ1-4 | TRBV6-6 | CASSYSTGANEKLFF | TGTGCCAGCAGTTACTCGACGGGGGCTAATGAAAAACTGTTTTTT
. | . | TRBJ1-1 | TRBV4-1 | CASSQWREAEAFF | TGCGCCAGCAGCCAGTGGAGGGAGGCAGAAGCTTTCTTT
. | . | TRBJ2-1 | TRBV5-6 | CASSPVAYNEQFF | TGTGCCAGCAGCCCGGTGGCCTACAATGAGCAGTTCTTC